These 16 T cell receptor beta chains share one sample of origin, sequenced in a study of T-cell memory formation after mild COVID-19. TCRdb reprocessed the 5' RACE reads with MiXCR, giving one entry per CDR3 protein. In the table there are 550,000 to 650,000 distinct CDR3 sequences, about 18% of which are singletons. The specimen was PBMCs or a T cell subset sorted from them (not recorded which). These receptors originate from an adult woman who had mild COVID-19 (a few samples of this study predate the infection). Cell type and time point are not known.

CDR3 protein: CASSRSSGGLGEQYF. CDR3 DNA: TGTGCCAGCAGTCGATCTAGCGGGGGTCTGGGCGAGCAGTACTTC. The chain joins TRBV12-3 or TRBV12-4 to TRBJ2-7, with 10 bases matching TRBD2. This CDR3 contains 15 residues. After removal of 5 bases from V and 6 bases from J, the junction contained 10 bases not matched to a gene.

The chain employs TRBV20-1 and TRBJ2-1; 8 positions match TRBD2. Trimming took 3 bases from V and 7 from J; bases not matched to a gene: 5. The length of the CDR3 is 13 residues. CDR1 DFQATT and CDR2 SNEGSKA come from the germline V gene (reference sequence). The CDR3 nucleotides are TGCAGTGCTAGGCTAGCGGGTAATAATGAGCAGTTCTTC. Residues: CSARLAGNNEQFF.

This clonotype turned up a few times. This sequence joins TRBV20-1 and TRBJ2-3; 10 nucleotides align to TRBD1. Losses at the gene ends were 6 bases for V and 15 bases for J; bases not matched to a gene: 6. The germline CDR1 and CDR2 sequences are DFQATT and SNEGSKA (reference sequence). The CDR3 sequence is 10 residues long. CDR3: CSAPGTGEYF. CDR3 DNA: TGCAGTGCCCCCGGGACAGGGGAATATTTT.

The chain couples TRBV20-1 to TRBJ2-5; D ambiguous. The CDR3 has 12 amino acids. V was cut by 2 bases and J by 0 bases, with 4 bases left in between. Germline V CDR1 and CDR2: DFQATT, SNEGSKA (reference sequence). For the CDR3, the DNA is TGCAGTGCTAGACGGAACCAAGAGACCCAGTACTTC. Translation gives CSARRNQETQYF.

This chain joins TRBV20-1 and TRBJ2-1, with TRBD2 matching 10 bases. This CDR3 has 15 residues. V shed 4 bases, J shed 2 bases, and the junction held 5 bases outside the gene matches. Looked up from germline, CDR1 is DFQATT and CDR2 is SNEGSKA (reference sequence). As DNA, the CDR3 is TGCAGTGCTACCCGAACTAGCGGGACCTACAATGAGCAGTTCTTC. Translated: CSATRTSGTYNEQFF.

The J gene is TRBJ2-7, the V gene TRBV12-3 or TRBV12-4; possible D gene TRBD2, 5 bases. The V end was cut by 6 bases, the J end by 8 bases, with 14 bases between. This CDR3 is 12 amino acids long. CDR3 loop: CASSTTGSKQYF. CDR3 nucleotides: TGTGCCAGCAGCACCACTGGGAGTAAGCAGTACTTC.

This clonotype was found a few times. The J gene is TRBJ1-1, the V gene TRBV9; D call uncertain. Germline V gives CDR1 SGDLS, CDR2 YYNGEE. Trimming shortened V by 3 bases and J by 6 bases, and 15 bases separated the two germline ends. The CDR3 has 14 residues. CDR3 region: CASSATDGFAEAFF. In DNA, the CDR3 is TGTGCCAGCAGCGCTACGGACGGGTTTGCTGAAGCTTTCTTT. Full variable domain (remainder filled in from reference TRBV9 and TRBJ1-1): DSGVTQTPKHLITATGQRVTLRCSPRSGDLSVYWYQQSLDQGLQFLIQYYNGEERAKGNILERFSAQQFPDLHSELNLSSLELGDSALYFCASSATDGFAEAFFGQGTRLTVV.

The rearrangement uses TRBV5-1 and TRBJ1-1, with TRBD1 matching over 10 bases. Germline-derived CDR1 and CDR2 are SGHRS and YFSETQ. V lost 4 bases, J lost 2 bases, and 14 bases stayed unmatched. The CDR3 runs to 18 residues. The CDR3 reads CASSIAAGQGSVNTEAFF. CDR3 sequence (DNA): TGCGCCAGCAGCATCGCTGCGGGACAGGGGTCGGTTAACACTGAAGCTTTCTTT.

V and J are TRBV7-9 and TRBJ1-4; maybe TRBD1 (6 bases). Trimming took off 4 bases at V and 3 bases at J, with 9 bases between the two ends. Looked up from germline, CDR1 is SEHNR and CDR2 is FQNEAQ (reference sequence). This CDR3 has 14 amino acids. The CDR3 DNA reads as TGTGCCAGCAGCTCAGGGGTGGCTAATGAAAAACTGTTTTTT. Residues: CASSSGVANEKLFF.

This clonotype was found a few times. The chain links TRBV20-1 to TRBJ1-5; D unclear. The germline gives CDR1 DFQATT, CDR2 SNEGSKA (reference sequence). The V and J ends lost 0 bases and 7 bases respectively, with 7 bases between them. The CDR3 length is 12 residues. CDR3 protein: CSARDGLQPQHF. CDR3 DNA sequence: TGCAGTGCTAGAGATGGGCTCCAGCCCCAGCATTTT.

The CDR3 loop is CASSLAIASGNNEQFF. In nucleotides, the CDR3 is TGTGCCAGCAGCTTAGCAATAGCTAGCGGAAACAATGAGCAGTTCTTC. The chain has TRBV7-2 and TRBJ2-1, with 7 bases matching TRBD2. V lost 0 bases, J lost 5 bases, and 7 bases stayed unmatched. From germline, CDR1 is SGHTA and CDR2 FQGNSA. This CDR3 has 16 amino acids.

The CDR3 spells CASSRWDSTDTQYF. CDR3 nucleotides: TGTGCCAGCTCACGTTGGGACAGCACAGATACGCAGTATTTT. The chain is built from TRBV18 and TRBJ2-3, with D possibly being TRBD1 or TRBD2 (5 bases each). Germline V gene data show CDR1 as KGHSH and CDR2 as LQKENI. Deletions cut 4 bases from V and 0 bases from J, with 8 bases between. The CDR3 is made up of 14 amino acids.

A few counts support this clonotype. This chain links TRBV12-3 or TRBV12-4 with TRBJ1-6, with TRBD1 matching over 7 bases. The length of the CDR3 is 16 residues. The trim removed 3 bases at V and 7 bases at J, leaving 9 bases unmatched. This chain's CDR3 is CASSLSPPGGNSPLHF. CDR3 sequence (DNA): TGTGCCAGCAGTTTGAGCCCTCCAGGGGGGAATTCACCCCTCCACTTT.

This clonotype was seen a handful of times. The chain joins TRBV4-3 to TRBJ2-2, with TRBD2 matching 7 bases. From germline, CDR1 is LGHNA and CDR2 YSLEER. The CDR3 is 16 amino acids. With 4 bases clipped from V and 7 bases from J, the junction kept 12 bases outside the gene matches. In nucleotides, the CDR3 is TGCGCCAGCAGCCCTAACGGGGGGAGGGCGCTCGGGGAGCTGTTTTTT. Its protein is CASSPNGGRALGELFF.

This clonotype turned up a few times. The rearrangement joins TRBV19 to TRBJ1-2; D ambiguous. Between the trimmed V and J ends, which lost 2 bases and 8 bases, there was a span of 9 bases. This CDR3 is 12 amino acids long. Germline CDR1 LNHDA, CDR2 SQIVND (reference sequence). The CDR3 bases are TGTGCCAGTAGTATACGGTCTGGGGGCTACACCTTC. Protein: CASSIRSGGYTF.

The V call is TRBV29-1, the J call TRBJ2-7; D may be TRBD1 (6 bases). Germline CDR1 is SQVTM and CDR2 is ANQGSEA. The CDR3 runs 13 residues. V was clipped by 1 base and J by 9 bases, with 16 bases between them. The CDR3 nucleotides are TGCAGCGTTGAAGGCGGGCAGGGGACGGGGCAGTACTTC. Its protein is CSVEGGQGTGQYF.